These 8 T cell receptor beta chains originate from one sample sequenced in a study of identical twins. MiXCR was run by TCRdb on the 5' RACE reads, yielding one entry per CDR3 protein. Here the sample spans around 1.7 million distinct CDR3 sequences, roughly a third being singletons. The specimen was cord blood. The receptor set was obtained from a newborn girl in good health.

The chain combines TRBV12-3 or TRBV12-4 with TRBJ2-2; 8 bases line up with TRBD2. This CDR3 spans 16 amino acids. J was trimmed by 4 bases and V by 3 bases; bases with no gene match: 7. CDR3 residues: CASSFPGLDATGELFF. The CDR3 nucleotides are TGTGCCAGCAGTTTCCCGGGACTAGACGCCACCGGGGAGCTGTTTTTT.

This chain joins TRBV11-2 and TRBJ2-3; no definite D call. V was cut by 0 bases and J by 6 bases, with 7 bases left in between. CDR1 SGHAT and CDR2 FQNNGV come from the germline V gene. This CDR3 is 13 amino acids long. The CDR3 here is CASSLESLDTQYF. The CDR3 DNA sequence: TGTGCCAGCAGCTTAGAGTCCCTTGATACGCAGTATTTT.

V and J are TRBV6-6 and TRBJ2-1; TRBD2 might be the D (6 bases). The DNA matches TRBJ2-7 better at its end, which makes the J call doubtful. Germline CDR1 and CDR2: MNHNY and SVGAGI (reference sequence). This CDR3 has 15 residues. The CDR3 DNA follows: TGTGCCAGCAGTATGACTAGTGAGTCCTACAATGAGCAGTACTTC. This codes for CASSMTSESYNEQYF.

This clonotype has more than one count but fewer than ten. V usage is TRBV29-1 and J usage is TRBJ1-4, with D unresolved. V lost 2 bases to trimming and J lost 5 bases, with 3 bases between them. The CDR3 contains 11 residues. Germline V lookup: CDR1 SQVTM, CDR2 ANQGSEA. The CDR3 coding sequence is TGCAGCGTTGAACAAAATGAAAAACTGTTTTTT. The encoded protein is CSVEQNEKLFF.

In its sample, this clonotype was seen a few times. The chain is built from TRBV10-3 and TRBJ2-2; TRBD1 matches 7 bases. Trimming at V came to 6 bases and at J to 4 bases, leaving 5 bases not matched to a gene. The CDR3 extends over 14 amino acids. CDR1 is ENHRY, CDR2 SYGVKD, per germline. CDR3 in DNA: TGTGCCATCAGGATACAGGGGCCCACCGGGGAGCTGTTTTTT. It codes for CAIRIQGPTGELFF.

The chain joins TRBV11-1 to TRBJ1-1; D is ambiguous. This CDR3 is built from 13 residues. The V end was cut by 5 bases, the J end by 10 bases, with 17 bases between. Germline lookup yields CDR1 SGHAT and CDR2 FQDESV (reference sequence). Here the CDR3 reads CASSHTTGNAAFF. Written as DNA, the CDR3 is TGTGCCAGCAGCCATACCACGGGCAATGCAGCTTTCTTT.

The chain employs TRBV3-1 and TRBJ2-7, with 11 bases aligning to TRBD2. J was trimmed by 4 bases and V by 3 bases; bases with no gene match: 11. The CDR3 spans 17 residues. Germline CDR1 LGHDT, CDR2 YNNKEL (reference sequence). CDR3 nucleotide sequence: TGTGCCAGCAGCCAGAGGTCGCTAGCGGGAGGTACTTACGAGCAGTACTTC. Its protein product is CASSQRSLAGGTYEQYF.

The chain joins TRBV20-1 to TRBJ2-3, with 13 positions matching TRBD2. Germline CDR1 reads DFQATT; CDR2 reads SNEGSKA (reference sequence). The CDR3 spans 13 residues. The V and J ends lost 7 bases and 8 bases, in that order; junction bases with no gene match: 6. The CDR3 DNA sequence: TGCAGTGGACTAGCGGGAGGCCCAGTTACGCAGTATTTT. Protein sequence: CSGLAGGPVTQYF.